This T cell receptor (beta chain) comes out of a study of identical twins. Addition of a universal primer site occurred through template switching, and cDNA carried unique molecular identifiers. TCRdb re-called the 5' RACE reads through MiXCR, storing one row per CDR3 protein. The sample includes more than 600,000 distinct CDR3 sequences, 15% to 20% of them seen just once. There are 13 residues in the CDR3. Germline CDR1 DFQATT, CDR2 SNEGSKA (reference sequence). Trimming cost V 0 bases and J 3 bases, with 6 bases left between them. Remarks on this clonotype: Its specificity is unknown.

The study's findings and limits: Weaker excess twin sharing was seen among beta out-of-frame sequences.

These data were also filed under a second study, of T cells expressing NK-cell markers. From that report: Dominance of the CD3+CD56-NKG2C+ fraction by these clonotypes also held in several donors.

This clonotype originated in a woman between 18 and 30 years old in good health. The J gene is TRBJ1-5, the V gene TRBV20-1; no clear D. Sequences were obtained from PBMCs. This CDR3 reads CSAREGFNQPQHF. DNA for the CDR3: TGCAGTGCTAGAGAGGGTTTCAATCAGCCCCAGCATTTT.